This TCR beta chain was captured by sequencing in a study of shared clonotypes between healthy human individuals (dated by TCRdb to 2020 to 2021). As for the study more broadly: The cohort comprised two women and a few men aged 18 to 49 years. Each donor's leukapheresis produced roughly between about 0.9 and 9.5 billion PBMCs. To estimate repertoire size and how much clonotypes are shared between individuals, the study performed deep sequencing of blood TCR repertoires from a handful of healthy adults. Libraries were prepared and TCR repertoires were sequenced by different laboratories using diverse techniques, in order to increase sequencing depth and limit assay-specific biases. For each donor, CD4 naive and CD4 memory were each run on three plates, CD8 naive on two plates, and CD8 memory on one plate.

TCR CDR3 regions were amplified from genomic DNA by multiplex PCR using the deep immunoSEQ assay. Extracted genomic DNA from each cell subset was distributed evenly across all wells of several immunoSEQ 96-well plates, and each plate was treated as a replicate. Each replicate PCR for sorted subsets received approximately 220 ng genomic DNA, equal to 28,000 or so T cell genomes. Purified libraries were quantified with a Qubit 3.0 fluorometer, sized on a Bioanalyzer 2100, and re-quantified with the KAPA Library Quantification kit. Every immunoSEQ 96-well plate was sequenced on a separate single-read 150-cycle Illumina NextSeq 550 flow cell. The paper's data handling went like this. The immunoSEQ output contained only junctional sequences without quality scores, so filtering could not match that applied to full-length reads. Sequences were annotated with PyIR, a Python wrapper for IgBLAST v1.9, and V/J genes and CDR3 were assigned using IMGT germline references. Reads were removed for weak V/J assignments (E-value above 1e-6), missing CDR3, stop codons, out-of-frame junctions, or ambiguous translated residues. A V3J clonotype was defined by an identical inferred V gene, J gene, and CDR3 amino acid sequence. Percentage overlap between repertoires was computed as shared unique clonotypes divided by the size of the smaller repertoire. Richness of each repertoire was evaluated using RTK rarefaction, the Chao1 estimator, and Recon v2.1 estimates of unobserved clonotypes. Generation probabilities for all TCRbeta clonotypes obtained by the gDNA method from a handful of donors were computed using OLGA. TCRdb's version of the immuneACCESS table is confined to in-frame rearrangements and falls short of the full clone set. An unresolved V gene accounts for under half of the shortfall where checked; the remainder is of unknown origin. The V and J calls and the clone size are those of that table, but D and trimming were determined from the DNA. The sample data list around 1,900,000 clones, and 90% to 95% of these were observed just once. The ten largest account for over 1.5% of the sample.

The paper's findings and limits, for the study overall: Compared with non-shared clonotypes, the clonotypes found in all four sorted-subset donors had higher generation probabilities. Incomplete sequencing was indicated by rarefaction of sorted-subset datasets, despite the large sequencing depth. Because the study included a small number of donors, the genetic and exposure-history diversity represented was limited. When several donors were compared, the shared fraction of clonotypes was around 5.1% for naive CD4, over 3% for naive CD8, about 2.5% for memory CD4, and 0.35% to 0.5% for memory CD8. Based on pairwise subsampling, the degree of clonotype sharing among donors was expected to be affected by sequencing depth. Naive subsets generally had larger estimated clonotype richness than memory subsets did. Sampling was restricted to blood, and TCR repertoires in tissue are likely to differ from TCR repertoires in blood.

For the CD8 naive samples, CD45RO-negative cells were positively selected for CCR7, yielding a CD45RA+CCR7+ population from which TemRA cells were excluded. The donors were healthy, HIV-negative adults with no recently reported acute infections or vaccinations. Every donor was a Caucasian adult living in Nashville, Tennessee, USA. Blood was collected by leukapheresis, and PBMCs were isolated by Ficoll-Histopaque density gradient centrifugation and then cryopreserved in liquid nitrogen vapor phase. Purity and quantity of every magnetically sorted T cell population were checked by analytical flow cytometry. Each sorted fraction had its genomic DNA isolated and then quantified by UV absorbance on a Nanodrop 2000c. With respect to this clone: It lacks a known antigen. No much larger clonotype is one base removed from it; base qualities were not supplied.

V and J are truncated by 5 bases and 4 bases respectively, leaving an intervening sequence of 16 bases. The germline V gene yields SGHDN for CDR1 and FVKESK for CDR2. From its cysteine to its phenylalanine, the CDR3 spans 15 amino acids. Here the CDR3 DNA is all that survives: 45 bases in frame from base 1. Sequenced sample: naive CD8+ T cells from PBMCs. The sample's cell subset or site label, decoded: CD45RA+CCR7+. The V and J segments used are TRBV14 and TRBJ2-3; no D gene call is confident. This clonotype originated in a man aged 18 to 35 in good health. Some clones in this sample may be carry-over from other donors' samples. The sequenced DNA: TGTGCCAGCAGCTCTTGGCTAGATGGGTCAGATACGCAGTATTTT. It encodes CASSSWLDGSDTQYF. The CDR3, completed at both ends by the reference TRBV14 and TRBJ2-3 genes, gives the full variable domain EAGVTQFPSHSVIEKGQTVTLRCDPISGHDNLYWYRRVMGKEIKFLLHFVKESKQDESGMPNNRFLAERTGGTYSTLKVQPAELEDSGVYFCASSSWLDGSDTQYFGPGTRLTVL.